This entry lists 2 T cell receptor beta chains sequenced from one sample in a study of blood T cell repertoires in COVID-19. Profiled with immunoSEQ multiplex PCR; TCRdb holds only in-frame clones, not every one. The repertoire has a few hundred thousand clones, about nine tenths of them found once; the top ten carry about 4.1%. Material: PBMCs or T cells enriched from blood (not recorded which). These receptors were obtained from a man aged 30 to 45 who had recovered from COVID-19.

V and J are TRBV18 and TRBJ1-5, with 10 positions matching TRBD1. The trim removed 4 bases at V and 1 base at J, leaving 7 bases unmatched. Germline CDR1 reads KGHSH; CDR2 reads LQKENI. The CDR3 contains 17 residues. CDR3 amino acids: CASSRSTGGESNQPQHF. The CDR3, as DNA: TGTGCCAGCTCACGCTCGACAGGGGGCGAAAGCAATCAGCCCCAGCATTTT. The variable domain in full, completed from reference TRBV18 and TRBJ1-5, reads NAGVMQNPRHLVRRRGQEARLRCSPMKGHSHVYWYRQLPEEGLKFMVYLQKENIIDESGMPKERFSAEFPKEGPSILRIQQVVRGDSAAYFCASSRSTGGESNQPQHFGDGTRLSIL.

The chain carries TRBV6-1 and TRBJ2-3; 11 bases are a match to TRBD1. The germline gives CDR1 MNHNS, CDR2 SASEGT. V was pared by 6 bases and J by 4 bases, with 15 bases of the junction left unmatched. The CDR3 has 18 amino acids. DNA for the CDR3: TGTGCCAGCAGGGAACGGGGTGTTCCGGGACAGGGGGCAGATACGCAGTATTTT. Protein product: CASRERGVPGQGADTQYF.